This is a list of T cell receptor beta chains from one sample in a study of OX40 agonist ivuxolimab in advanced cancers. Assay: immunoSEQ multiplex PCR; the TCRdb copy retains only in-frame clones and omits some. The sample includes tens of thousands of clones, 90% to 95% seen only once; the top ten take roughly 0.69%. The sample consisted of CD4+ or CD8+ T cells sorted from blood, taken in a trial of the OX40 agonist ivuxolimab. All receptors derive from an adult with an advanced solid tumor such as melanoma, head and neck, liver or kidney cancer. Each CDR3 is given with its conserved first and last residue. D genes are given only for firm matches. Size tells how often a clone was seen (once, few, many) or the class of an expanded clone, and some rows leave it out.

clone_size	v_call	j_call	cdr3_length	d_call	cdr3_nt	cdr3_aa
NA	TRBV18	TRBJ1-1	12	NA	TGTGCCAGCTCACCGGCAGAGTCTCCAGCTTTCTTT	CASSPAESPAFF
NA	TRBV7-2	TRBJ2-7	14	TRBD2	TGTGCCAGCAGCACGACTAGCGGGAGCTACGAGCAGTACTTC	CASSTTSGSYEQYF
NA	TRBV18	TRBJ2-7	15	NA	TGTGCCAGCAACCCCGGGGGTCCCGGTCGCTACGAGCAGTACTTC	CASNPGGPGRYEQYF
NA	TRBV4-1	TRBJ2-3	13	TRBD2	TGCGCCAGCAGCCAAGTGGGGGGGGATACGCAGTATTTT	CASSQVGGDTQYF
NA	TRBV11-3	TRBJ2-1	13	TRBD1	TGTGCCAGCAGCTTAGAGGGGGGACAGGGGTACTTCTTC	CASSLEGGQGYFF
NA	TRBV7-9	TRBJ2-5	15	NA	TGTGCCAGCAGCTCACAGGCCACGGGGTGGAAGACCCAGTACTTC	CASSSQATGWKTQYF
NA	TRBV11-2	TRBJ2-2	11	NA	TGTGCCAGCAGCTTAACCGGGGAGCTGTTTTTT	CASSLTGELFF
NA	TRBV19	TRBJ2-2	15	NA	TGTGCCAGTAGTTGGGGGGGCCCGAACACCGGGGAGCTGTTTTTT	CASSWGGPNTGELFF
NA	TRBV4-3	TRBJ2-1	11	TRBD2	TGCGCCAGCAGCGGGGGGGAAGCGCAGTTCTTC	CASSGGEAQFF
NA	TRBV7-2	TRBJ2-7	17	TRBD2	TGTGCCAGCAGCTTACGCACCCCCGGACTAGCGAGCTACGAGCAGTACTTC	CASSLRTPGLASYEQYF
NA	TRBV19	TRBJ2-7	15	TRBD2	TGTGCCAGTAGTATAGCGGGACTAGCGCACTACGAGCAGTACTTC	CASSIAGLAHYEQYF
NA	TRBV10-3	TRBJ2-4	14	NA	TGTGCCATCAGTGAGTCCGGTAGGGAAAACATTCAGTACTTC	CAISESGRENIQYF
NA	TRBV6-5	TRBJ1-2	16	NA	TGTGCCAGCAGTTATAGAGCAGGGGTGGGGGCGAAAGGCTACACCTTC	CASSYRAGVGAKGYTF
NA	TRBV27	TRBJ2-1	16	TRBD1	TGTGCCACTTACCGGGACAGACCTCCCAGGGGCAATGAGCAGTTCTTC	CATYRDRPPRGNEQFF
NA	TRBV14	TRBJ2-1	16	NA	TGTGCCAGCAGCCTGCAGGGGGGGAGCTCCTACAATGAGCAGTTCTTC	CASSLQGGSSYNEQFF
NA	TRBV7-2	TRBJ2-1	15	NA	TGTGCCAGCAGCTTAGGGTCCAGCTCCTACAATGAGCAGTTCTTC	CASSLGSSSYNEQFF
NA	TRBV11-3	TRBJ2-1	13	NA	TGTGCCAGCAGCTCGTGGGGAGACAATGAGCAGTTCTTC	CASSSWGDNEQFF
once	TRBV7-3	TRBJ1-4	18	NA	TGTGCCAGCAGCTTACCCCTCCGGCGAAGGGTGGGAGAAGAAAAACTGTTTTTT	CASSLPLRRRVGEEKLFF
few	TRBV19	TRBJ1-1	13	NA	TGTGCCAGTAGCCCTTCATGGAACACTGAAGCTTTCTTT	CASSPSWNTEAFF
NA	TRBV6-4	TRBJ2-5	18	TRBD2	TGTGCCACCAAAACTAGCGGGAGGGCCTTCAGGGTAAGGGAGACCCAGTACTTC	CATKTSGRAFRVRETQYF
NA	TRBV7-9	TRBJ1-2	14	NA	TGTGCCAGCAGCTCCATAGAGGACAACTATGGCTACACCTTC	CASSSIEDNYGYTF
NA	TRBV7-2	TRBJ2-1	11	NA	TGTGCCAGCAGCCTTGGGTCTCCCCAGTTCTTC	CASSLGSPQFF
NA	TRBV18	TRBJ2-5	13	NA	TGTGCCAGCTCACCATCGGGCCAAGAGACCCAGTACTTC	CASSPSGQETQYF
NA	TRBV27	TRBJ1-2	18	TRBD1	TGTGCCAGCAGTTTTACAGTGGCGATAGGGGGCGAAAACTATGGCTACACCTTC	CASSFTVAIGGENYGYTF
NA	TRBV7-9	TRBJ2-2	16	NA	TGTGCCAGCAGCTTCAACCGCGGCCCAAGGGCCGGGGAGCTGTTTTTT	CASSFNRGPRAGELFF
NA	TRBV5-5	TRBJ1-2	13	NA	TGTGCCAGCAGCTTTAGCAGAAACTATGGCTACACCTTC	CASSFSRNYGYTF
NA	TRBV6-1	TRBJ1-2	15	NA	TGTGCCAGCAGTGAAGCCTGGACAGCTAACTATGGCTACACCTTC	CASSEAWTANYGYTF
NA	TRBV11-3	TRBJ2-5	15	NA	TGTGCCAGCAGCTACGGACAGTCTGTGGTAGAGACCCAGTACTTC	CASSYGQSVVETQYF
NA	TRBV7-3	TRBJ1-2	12	NA	TGTGCCAGCAGCTTAAGTGGTATAGGCTACACCTTC	CASSLSGIGYTF
once	TRBV4-3	TRBJ1-4	13	NA	TGCGCCAGCAGCCAAGGCCCAAATGAAAAACTGTTTTTT	CASSQGPNEKLFF
once	TRBV5-1	TRBJ1-6	15	NA	TGCGCCAGCAGCTTGGAGGCAGGGAAGGCTTCACCCCTCCACTTT	CASSLEAGKASPLHF
NA	TRBV2	TRBJ2-7	15	NA	TGTGCCAGCAGTGAAGGTAGCGGTAGTTTATACGAGCAGTACTTC	CASSEGSGSLYEQYF
once	TRBV5-6	TRBJ2-5	16	TRBD1	TGTGCCAGCAGCTTAAAAAGGGGGCTAGAGGGAGAGACCCAGTACTTC	CASSLKRGLEGETQYF
NA	TRBV5-1	TRBJ2-6	15	NA	TGCGCCAGCAGCCCAACTAGCTCTGGGGCCAACGTCCTGACTTTC	CASSPTSSGANVLTF
NA	TRBV28	TRBJ1-5	16	NA	TGTGCCAGCAGTTTTGCCTCGGCGTATAGCAATCAGCCCCAGCATTTT	CASSFASAYSNQPQHF
NA	TRBV5-1	TRBJ2-3	17	TRBD2	TGCGCCAGCTTTGGTCTAGCGGGAGAGACTAACACAGATACGCAGTATTTT	CASFGLAGETNTDTQYF
NA	TRBV19	TRBJ2-1	16	TRBD2	TGTGCCAGTAGTATACGGGGGACTAGCGGGAGGGGTGAGCAGTTCTTC	CASSIRGTSGRGEQFF
NA	TRBV29-1	TRBJ2-5	13	TRBD1	TGCAGCGTTAGGGACAGGAGAGGAGAGACCCAGTACTTC	CSVRDRRGETQYF
NA	TRBV6-5	TRBJ2-1	16	TRBD1	TGTGCCAGCAGTTACGGGGGACAGGGTGGGGGTGATGAGCAGTTCTTC	CASSYGGQGGGDEQFF
NA	TRBV15	TRBJ2-7	16	NA	TGTGCCACCAGCAGGATACAGGGTCCGTTGAGCTACGAGCAGTACTTC	CATSRIQGPLSYEQYF
few	TRBV9	TRBJ1-2	16	TRBD1	TGTGCCAGCAGCATACGAGGGACAGATCCTAACTATGGCTACACCTTC	CASSIRGTDPNYGYTF
NA	TRBV6-6	TRBJ2-3	15	TRBD1	TGTGCCAGCAGTTTGGACAGGGGGCGGGTAGATACGCAGTATTTT	CASSLDRGRVDTQYF
NA	TRBV6-6	TRBJ2-4	15	NA	TGTGCCAGCAGTTACTCGGGGAATCGCGAAAACATTCAGTACTTC	CASSYSGNRENIQYF
NA	TRBV18	TRBJ2-7	16	TRBD2	TGTGCCAGCTCACCACCATCTAGCGGGGGACGTGGCGAGCAGTACTTC	CASSPPSSGGRGEQYF
NA	TRBV10-3	TRBJ2-5	16	NA	TGTGCCATCAGTGAGAGGAGGGAGGGGGCCTCGGGGACCCAGTACTTC	CAISERREGASGTQYF
NA	TRBV19	TRBJ2-3	20	TRBD2	TGTGCCAGTAGTATTCCTCCCAAGGGGACTAGCGGGAGGAGTACAGATACGCAGTATTTT	CASSIPPKGTSGRSTDTQYF
NA	TRBV6-6	TRBJ1-5	14	TRBD1	TGTGCCAGCAGAGGACAGGAAATCAATCAGCCCCAGCATTTT	CASRGQEINQPQHF
NA	TRBV5-1	TRBJ1-2	17	TRBD1	TGCGCCAGCAGCCTAGGGGGACAGGAGGCTATAGTCTATGGCTACACCTTC	CASSLGGQEAIVYGYTF
NA	TRBV6-5	TRBJ1-1	14	NA	TGTGCCAGCAGTTACCTCGGGGGGAACACTGAAGCTTTCTTT	CASSYLGGNTEAFF
NA	TRBV27	TRBJ2-1	16	TRBD2	TGTGCCAGCAGTCCGCGGACTAGCGGCAGCTACAATGAGCAGTTCTTC	CASSPRTSGSYNEQFF
NA	TRBV5-4	TRBJ1-1	13	TRBD1	TGTGCCAGCAGCTCCGGACAGGGGCTAGAAGCTTTCTTT	CASSSGQGLEAFF
NA	TRBV5-6	TRBJ2-1	16	NA	TGTGCCAGCAGCTTGGCCACAGGAGCCTCCTACAATGAGCAGTTCTTC	CASSLATGASYNEQFF
NA	TRBV5-1	TRBJ2-1	14	NA	TGCGCCAGCAGCTTGGAGTCGGGTTACAATGAGCAGTTCTTC	CASSLESGYNEQFF
once	TRBV19	TRBJ2-7	15	TRBD1	TGTGCCAGTAGTGAGTCGGGACAGGGAAGGCGCGAGCAGTACTTC	CASSESGQGRREQYF
NA	TRBV4-3	TRBJ2-7	13	TRBD1	TGCGCCAGCAGCCAAGATGGGGACAGGGTTAAGTACTTC	CASSQDGDRVKYF
NA	TRBV5-4	TRBJ2-7	14	NA	TGTGCCAGCAGCTTGGGCGGGTCCTCCTACGAGCAGTACTTC	CASSLGGSSYEQYF
NA	TRBV7-2	TRBJ2-7	14	NA	TGTGCCAGCAGCGTCCTGTCCGGGGGCGGCGAGCAGTACTTC	CASSVLSGGGEQYF
NA	TRBV18	TRBJ2-7	13	NA	TGTGCCAGCTCACCACGGGCTAATCTCGAGCAGTACTTC	CASSPRANLEQYF